Listed below are T cell receptor beta chains from one sample, sequenced in a study of blood T cell repertoires in COVID-19. Sequenced by immunoSEQ multiplex PCR; TCRdb stores in-frame clones only, minus some. The sample lists approximately 200,000 clones; roughly 87% were seen once. Sequencing input: PBMCs or T cells enriched from blood (not recorded which). The receptors stem from a man between 25 and 39 years old who had recovered from COVID-19. CDR3s include the opening cysteine and the closing phenylalanine or tryptophan. A D gene is named only where the DNA matches it firmly. Where a row states a size, it is once, few, many or the class of an expanded clone; other rows omit it.

.	TRBV9	.	TRBJ2-6	TGTGCCAGCAGCCCTACAGGGTCTGGGGCCAACGTCCTGACTTTC	CASSPTGSGANVLTF
.	TRBV7-9	once	TRBJ1-5	TGTGCCAGCAGCCAGGATCGTGATTTTAATCAGCCCCAGCATTTT	CASSQDRDFNQPQHF
.	TRBV30	many	TRBJ1-5	TGTGCCTGGAGTGTTCACAGGGCTAATCAGCCCCAGCATTTT	CAWSVHRANQPQHF
TRBD1	TRBV7-2	.	TRBJ1-2	TGTGCCAGCAGCACCCGGGACAGGGAGAACTATGGCTACACCTTC	CASSTRDRENYGYTF
TRBD2	TRBV7-2	.	TRBJ2-1	TGTGCCAGCAGCTTTACTAGCGGAGGTGAGCAGTTCTTC	CASSFTSGGEQFF
TRBD1	TRBV6-5	.	TRBJ2-7	TGTGCCAGCAGTCTCGGACAGGGGTGGTACGAGCAGTACTTC	CASSLGQGWYEQYF
TRBD1	TRBV5-5	.	TRBJ2-7	TGTGCCAGCAGCTTAGCAGACAGGGTAGGCGAGCAGTACTTC	CASSLADRVGEQYF
.	TRBV14	.	TRBJ1-2	TGTGCCAGCAGCCAAGGCTACCTTTATGGCTACACCTTC	CASSQGYLYGYTF
.	TRBV3-1/TRBV3-2	.	TRBJ2-7	TGTGCCAGCAGCCATGGGAGCACATCTCCTGTCGAGCAGTACTTC	CASSHGSTSPVEQYF
.	TRBV19	.	TRBJ2-6	TGTGCCAGTAGTCACAGGTCCTCTGGGGCCAACGTCCTGACTTTC	CASSHRSSGANVLTF
TRBD1	TRBV6-5	.	TRBJ1-2	TGTGCCAGCAGCCTAGGACAGGGTATGGACTACACCTTC	CASSLGQGMDYTF
.	TRBV3-1/TRBV3-2	.	TRBJ2-1	TGTGCCAGCAGCCAGGGAGGAGCAGGGGGTAATTCTGAGCAGTTCTTC	CASSQGGAGGNSEQFF
.	TRBV6-6	.	TRBJ2-3	TGTGCCAGCAGTTATAATAGCAGACTAACAGATACGCAGTATTTT	CASSYNSRLTDTQYF
.	TRBV12-3/TRBV12-4	.	TRBJ2-5	TGTGCCAGCAGTTTGTTTGAGAAAGAGACCCAGTACTTC	CASSLFEKETQYF
TRBD1	TRBV5-4	.	TRBJ1-4	TGTGCCAGCAGCTTGGGGGGACAGGGAGGGGAAAAACTGTTTTTT	CASSLGGQGGEKLFF
TRBD2	TRBV5-1	.	TRBJ2-1	TGCGCCAGCAGCTGGACCGGGACTAGCGGGAGCGGCGAGCAGTTCTTC	CASSWTGTSGSGEQFF
.	TRBV28	.	TRBJ2-7	TGTGCCAGCAGTTTATTATCGGCCACAGTCTACGAGCAGTACTTC	CASSLLSATVYEQYF
TRBD1	TRBV28	.	TRBJ1-2	TGTGCCAGCAATCCGGGACAGGGGGCCTACTATGGCTACACCTTC	CASNPGQGAYYGYTF
TRBD2	TRBV19	.	TRBJ2-7	TGTGCCAGTAGTAACAAACCGGGACTAGCGTCCTACGAGCAGTACTTC	CASSNKPGLASYEQYF
TRBD1	TRBV4-1	once	TRBJ1-5	TGCGCCAGCAGCCAAGACGGACAGGGAAGTCAGCCCCAGCATTTT	CASSQDGQGSQPQHF
TRBD1	TRBV4-1	.	TRBJ2-7	TGCGCCAGCAGCCAGGTCTCTGACAGGGGGTCTGGGGAGCAGTACTTC	CASSQVSDRGSGEQYF
TRBD1	TRBV5-4	.	TRBJ1-5	TGTGCCAGCAGCTCCGGGACAGGTAATCAGCCCCAGCATTTT	CASSSGTGNQPQHF
TRBD1	TRBV30	few	TRBJ2-3	TGTGCCTGGAGTGTACTGGACAGGGCAGATACGCAGTATTTT	CAWSVLDRADTQYF
.	TRBV19	.	TRBJ1-1	TGTGCCAGTAGTATAGGCAGGTCCACTGAAGCTTTCTTT	CASSIGRSTEAFF
.	TRBV19	.	TRBJ1-1	TGTGCCAGTATCAACAATTACAGGAGCCCGGAAGCTTTCTTT	CASINNYRSPEAFF
TRBD2	TRBV5-1	.	TRBJ2-5	TGCGCCAGCAGCTTGACTAGCGGGGGCCAAGAGACCCAGTACTTC	CASSLTSGGQETQYF
.	TRBV7-9	few	TRBJ1-1	TGTGCCAGCAGCTTGTTATTGGGCAGGGGCACTGAAGCTTTCTTT	CASSLLLGRGTEAFF
TRBD1	TRBV10-3	once	TRBJ2-7	TGTGCCATCAGTGAGTCCGGGACAGTTGGAAAATACGAGCAGTACTTC	CAISESGTVGKYEQYF